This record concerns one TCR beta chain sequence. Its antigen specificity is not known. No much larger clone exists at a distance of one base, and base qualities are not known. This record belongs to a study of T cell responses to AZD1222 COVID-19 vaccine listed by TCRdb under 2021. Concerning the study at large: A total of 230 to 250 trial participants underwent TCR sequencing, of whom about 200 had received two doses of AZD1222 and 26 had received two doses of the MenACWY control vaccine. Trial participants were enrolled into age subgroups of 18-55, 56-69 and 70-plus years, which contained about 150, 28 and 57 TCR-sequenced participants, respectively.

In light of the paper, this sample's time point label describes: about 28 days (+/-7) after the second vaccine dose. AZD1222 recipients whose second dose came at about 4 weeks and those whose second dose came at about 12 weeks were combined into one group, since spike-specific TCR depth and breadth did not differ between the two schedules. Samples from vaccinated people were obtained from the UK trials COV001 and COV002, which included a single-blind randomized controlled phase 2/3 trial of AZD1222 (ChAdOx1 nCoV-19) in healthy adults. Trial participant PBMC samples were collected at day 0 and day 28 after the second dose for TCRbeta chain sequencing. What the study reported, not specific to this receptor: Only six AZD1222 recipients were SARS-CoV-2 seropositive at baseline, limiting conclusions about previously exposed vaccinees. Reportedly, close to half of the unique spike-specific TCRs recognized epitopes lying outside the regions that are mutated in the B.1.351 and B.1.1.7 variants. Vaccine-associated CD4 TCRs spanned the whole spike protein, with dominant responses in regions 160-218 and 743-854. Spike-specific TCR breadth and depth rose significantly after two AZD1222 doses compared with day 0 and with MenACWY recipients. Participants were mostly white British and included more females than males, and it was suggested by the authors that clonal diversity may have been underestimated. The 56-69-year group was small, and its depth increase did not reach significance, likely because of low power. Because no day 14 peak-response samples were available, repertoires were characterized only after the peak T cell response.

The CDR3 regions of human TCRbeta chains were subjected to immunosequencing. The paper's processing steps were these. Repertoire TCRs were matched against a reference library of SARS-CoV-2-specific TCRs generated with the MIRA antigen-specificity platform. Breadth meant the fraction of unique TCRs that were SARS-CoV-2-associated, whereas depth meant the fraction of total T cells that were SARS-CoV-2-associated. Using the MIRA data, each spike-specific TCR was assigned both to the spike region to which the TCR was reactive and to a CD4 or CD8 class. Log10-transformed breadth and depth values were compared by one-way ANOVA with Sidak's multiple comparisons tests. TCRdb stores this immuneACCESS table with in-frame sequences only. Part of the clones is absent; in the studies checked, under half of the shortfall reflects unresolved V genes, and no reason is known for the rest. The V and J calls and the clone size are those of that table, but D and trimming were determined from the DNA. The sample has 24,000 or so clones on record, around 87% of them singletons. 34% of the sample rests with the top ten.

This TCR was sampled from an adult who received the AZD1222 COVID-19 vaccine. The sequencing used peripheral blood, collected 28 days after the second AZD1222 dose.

Read as DNA, the sequence is TGTGCCAGCAGTTTGGTCCGATGGGGCAGCCAAGAGACCCAGTACTTC. Its translation is CASSLVRWGSQETQYF. The chain was built from TRBV28 and TRBJ2-5, with a weak D call of TRBD1 (5 bases match). Trimming takes 3 bases from V and 1 base from J, and the germline ends sit 15 bases apart. Per the germline V gene, MDHEN is the CDR1 and SYDVKM is the CDR2. The CDR3 has 16 amino acids, counting the end cysteine and phenylalanine. Here the CDR3 DNA is all that survives: 48 bases in frame from base 1.